A selection of T cell receptor beta chains follows, all from one sample in a study of OX40 agonist ivuxolimab in advanced cancers. Profiling relied on immunoSEQ multiplex PCR, and the TCRdb table lists in-frame clones only, not all of them. Of around 19,000 clones in the sample, roughly 70% were seen once. This specimen was CD4+ or CD8+ T cells sorted from blood, taken in a trial of the OX40 agonist ivuxolimab. Source of these receptors: an adult with an advanced solid tumor such as melanoma, head and neck, liver or kidney cancer. CDR3s include the opening cysteine and the closing phenylalanine or tryptophan. Not every row has a clone size; where given, it reads once, few, many or a size class.

j_call,clone_size,cdr3_length,v_call,cdr3_aa
TRBJ2-1,-,16,TRBV6-4,CASSDSGLSSYNEQFF
TRBJ2-1,-,16,TRBV29-1,CSVERASGYSYNEQFF
TRBJ2-5,many,13,TRBV4-1,CASSAQVEETQYF
TRBJ1-1,few,12,TRBV28,CASSPGTAQAFF
TRBJ1-1,-,13,TRBV6-1,CASSESENTEAFF
TRBJ2-7,few,16,TRBV11-2,CASSLHILAGGGEQYF
TRBJ1-3,once,12,TRBV30,CAWVDVGNTIYF
TRBJ1-2,-,14,TRBV5-6,CASSFWGANYGYTF
TRBJ2-4,once,13,TRBV7-8,CASRTRAKNIQYF
TRBJ1-1,-,11,TRBV5-5,CASSLISEAFF
TRBJ2-1,once,14,TRBV5-5,CASSSGTSDNEQFF
TRBJ2-2,-,17,TRBV4-1,CASSQDSASGMTGELFF
TRBJ2-7,-,14,TRBV19,CASSHSGGTYEQYF
TRBJ1-2,once,17,TRBV4-3,CASSQHGGDLISYGYTF
TRBJ2-5,-,15,TRBV7-9,CASSPGSASQETQYF
TRBJ2-1,-,11,TRBV28,CASSPYNEQFF
TRBJ2-7,-,15,TRBV7-9,CASTATWGASYEQYF
TRBJ2-5,-,12,TRBV7-9,CASSLAQETQYF
TRBJ2-1,-,13,TRBV28,CASSLGYRDEQFF
TRBJ2-1,-,15,TRBV19,CASSITPGTGGEQFF
TRBJ2-3,-,11,TRBV27,CASGFTDTQYF
TRBJ1-2,-,13,TRBV4-3,CASSQTTGSGYTF
TRBJ1-2,-,15,TRBV6-5,CASSWDSGNSYGYTF
TRBJ2-7,-,14,TRBV6-1,CASLETLWGDEQYF
TRBJ1-3,-,14,TRBV27,CASSSTGAGNTIYF
TRBJ2-7,-,11,TRBV28,CASSTPYEQYF
TRBJ2-1,-,15,TRBV28,CASSFSGDSYNEQFF
TRBJ2-7,once,12,TRBV4-1,CASSPTGYEQYF
TRBJ1-6,-,17,TRBV23-1,CASSQSRERPYNSPLHF
TRBJ1-1,-,13,TRBV7-9,CASSPLPGTEAFF
TRBJ1-2,-,13,TRBV5-1,CASSLGTVYGYTF
TRBJ2-7,-,14,TRBV11-2,CASSLVRGPYEQYF